This paragraph reports one TCR beta chain. The source of the sample is a study of T cell responses to AZD1222 COVID-19 vaccine. The protocol was immunoSEQ multiplex PCR, while the TCRdb copy is restricted to in-frame clones and leaves out a portion. The sample lists about 130,000 clones, 70% to 90% occurring once. The CDR3 loop spans 12 amino acids. V was cut by 1 base and J by 2 bases, with 3 bases left in between. Germline CDR1 SGHNT, CDR2 YYREEE (reference sequence). The chain uses TRBV5-4 and TRBJ1-2; D gene ambiguous. Material: peripheral blood, obtained on day 0 of AZD1222 vaccination. This TCR was sampled from an adult in good health. For the CDR3, the DNA is TGTGCCAGCAGCTTGAGGAACTATGGCTACACCTTC. Amino acid sequence: CASSLRNYGYTF.